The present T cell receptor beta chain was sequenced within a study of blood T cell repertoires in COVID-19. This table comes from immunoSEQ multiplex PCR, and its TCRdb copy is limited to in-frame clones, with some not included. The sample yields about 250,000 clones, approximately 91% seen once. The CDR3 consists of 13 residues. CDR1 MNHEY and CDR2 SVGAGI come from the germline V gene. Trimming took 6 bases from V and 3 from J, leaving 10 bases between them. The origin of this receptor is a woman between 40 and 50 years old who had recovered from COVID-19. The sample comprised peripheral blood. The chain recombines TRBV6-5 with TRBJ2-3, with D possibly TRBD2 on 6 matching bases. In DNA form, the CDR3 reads TGTGCCAGCAGGACGGAGGGTACAGATACGCAGTATTTT. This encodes CASRTEGTDTQYF.